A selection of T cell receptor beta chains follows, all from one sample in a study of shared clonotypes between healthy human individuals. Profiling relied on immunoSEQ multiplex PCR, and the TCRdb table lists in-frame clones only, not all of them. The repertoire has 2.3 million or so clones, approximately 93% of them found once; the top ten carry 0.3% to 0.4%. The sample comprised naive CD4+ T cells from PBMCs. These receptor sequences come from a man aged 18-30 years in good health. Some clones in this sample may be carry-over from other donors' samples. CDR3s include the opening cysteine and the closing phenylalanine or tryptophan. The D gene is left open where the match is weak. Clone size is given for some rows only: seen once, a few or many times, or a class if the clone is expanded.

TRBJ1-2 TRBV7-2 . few CASRQQPAGVDGYTF TGTGCCAGCAGACAACAGCCAGCAGGGGTGGATGGCTACACCTTC
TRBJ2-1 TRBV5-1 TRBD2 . CASSLEGSSGRATNEQFF TGCGCCAGCAGCTTGGAGGGTAGTAGCGGGAGGGCCACCAATGAGCAGTTCTTC
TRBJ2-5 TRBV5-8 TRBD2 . CASSYGTSGKETQYF TGTGCCAGCAGCTACGGGACTAGCGGGAAAGAGACCCAGTACTTC
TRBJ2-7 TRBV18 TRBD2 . CASSRGGNDEQYF TGTGCCAGCTCACGGGGAGGGAACGACGAGCAGTACTTC
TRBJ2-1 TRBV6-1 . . CASSGVGSSYNEQFF TGTGCCAGCAGTGGGGTCGGGAGCTCCTACAATGAGCAGTTCTTC
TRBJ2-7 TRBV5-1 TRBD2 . CASRWLAGSYEQYF TGCGCCAGCAGGTGGCTAGCGGGGTCCTACGAGCAGTACTTC
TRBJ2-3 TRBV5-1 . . CASSFSGTDTQYF TGCGCCAGCAGCTTTAGCGGCACAGATACGCAGTATTTT
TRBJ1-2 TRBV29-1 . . CSVMQGFYGYTF TGCAGCGTAATGCAGGGTTTCTATGGCTACACCTTC
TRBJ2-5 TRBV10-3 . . CAINGRGEETQYF TGTGCCATCAACGGCAGGGGGGAAGAGACCCAGTACTTC
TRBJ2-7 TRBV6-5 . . CASSWGYGSSYEQYF TGTGCCAGCAGTTGGGGTTACGGGAGCTCCTACGAGCAGTACTTC
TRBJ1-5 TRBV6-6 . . CASSYENQPQHF TGTGCCAGCAGTTATGAAAATCAGCCCCAGCATTTT
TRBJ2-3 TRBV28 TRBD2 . CASRSGLAGGRLTQYF TGTGCCAGCAGGTCGGGACTAGCGGGAGGCCGTTTGACGCAGTATTTT
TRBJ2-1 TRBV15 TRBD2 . CATSRDGDYRYNEQFF TGTGCCACCAGCAGAGATGGGGACTACCGGTACAATGAGCAGTTCTTC
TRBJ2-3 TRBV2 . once CASTLGPTRTVTDTQYF TGTGCCAGCACCCTCGGCCCGACTCGCACGGTGACAGATACGCAGTATTTT
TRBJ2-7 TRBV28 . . CASSLPRGSYYEQYF TGTGCCAGCAGTTTACCTCGGGGCAGCTACTACGAGCAGTACTTC
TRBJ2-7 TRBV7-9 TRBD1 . CASSLDGTGTYEQYF TGTGCCAGCAGCTTAGACGGGACAGGTACCTACGAGCAGTACTTC
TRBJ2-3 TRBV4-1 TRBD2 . CASSQAVLAGGYDTQYF TGCGCCAGCAGCCAAGCCGTTCTAGCGGGAGGGTATGATACGCAGTATTTT
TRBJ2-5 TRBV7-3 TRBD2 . CASSDGTSGETQYF TGTGCCAGCAGCGACGGGACTAGCGGGGAGACCCAGTACTTC
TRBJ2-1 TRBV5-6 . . CASSLGQLGGNEQFF TGTGCCAGCAGCTTGGGACAACTTGGGGGTAATGAGCAGTTCTTC
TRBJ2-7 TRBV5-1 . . CASSTTRGELGQYF TGCGCCAGCAGCACCACCCGAGGCGAGCTCGGGCAGTACTTC
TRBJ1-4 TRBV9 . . CASSEAGEKLFF TGTGCCAGCAGCGAAGCAGGAGAAAAACTGTTTTTT
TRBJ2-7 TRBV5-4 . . CATTPQAGQGYEQYF TGTGCCACCACGCCACAGGCCGGGCAGGGCTACGAGCAGTACTTC
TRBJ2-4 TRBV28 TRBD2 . CASSLGEGNIQYF TGTGCCAGCAGTTTGGGGGAGGGGAACATTCAGTACTTC
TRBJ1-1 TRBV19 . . CASSMRNTEAFF TGTGCCAGTAGTATGAGGAACACTGAAGCTTTCTTT
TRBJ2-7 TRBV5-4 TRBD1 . CASSPPPTGAHYEQYF TGTGCCAGCAGCCCGCCCCCGACAGGGGCCCACTACGAGCAGTACTTC
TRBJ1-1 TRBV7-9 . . CASSFLLDGGTEAFF TGTGCCAGCAGCTTCCTTCTCGACGGTGGGACTGAAGCTTTCTTT
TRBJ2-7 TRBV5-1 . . CASSLGTRSYEQYF TGCGCCAGCAGCTTAGGCACGCGCTCCTACGAGCAGTACTTC
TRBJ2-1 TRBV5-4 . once CASSLGSGDHGNEQFF TGTGCCAGCAGCTTGGGGTCCGGGGACCACGGCAATGAGCAGTTCTTC